The 30 T cell receptor beta chains reported below all come from one sample, sequenced in a study of T-cell reconstitution after alpha-beta-depleted transplantation in children listed by TCRdb under 2016. The library came from PCR. The instrument given in TCRdb is Illumina HiSeq 2500. Molecular barcoding was employed in the preparation of TCR libraries, with unique molecular identifiers being used to normalize TCRbeta repertoire quantification. The public sequencing data were trimmed at Q25 with fastp and processed into clonotypes with MiXCR by TCRdb, which kept only in-frame beta chains. Rows with one shared CDR3 protein collapse into an entry with the most common genes and DNA. Present in this sample are around 670,000 distinct CDR3 sequences, 13% of which were seen just once. Jointly, the top ten make up around 0.79% of the sample. In light of the paper, this sample's treatment or condition label describes: allogeneic hematopoietic cell transplantation with graft depleted of TCRalphabeta T cells and CD19 B cells.

Sequencing used PBMCs, obtained before TCRalphabeta/CD19-depleted stem cell transplant. The receptors here all came from a girl aged 2 to 9 with congenital amegakaryocytic thrombocytopenia, due to receive a stem cell transplant.

This clonotype has at least ten counts. This chain joins TRBV6-1 and TRBJ2-2; D is uncertain. The CDR3 spans 13 residues. Between the trimmed V and J ends, which lost 7 bases and 7 bases, there was a span of 13 bases. Germline CDR1 MNHNS, CDR2 SASEGT. The CDR3 DNA follows: TGTGCCAGCACAGACCAGGTCGGCGGGGAGCTGTTTTTT. Its translation is CASTDQVGGELFF.

This chain connects TRBV28 to TRBJ2-1, with D possibly being TRBD2 (5 bases). Trimming left V 6 bases short and J 0 bases short, with 18 bases between. The CDR3 sequence is 17 residues long. From germline, CDR1 is MDHEN and CDR2 SYDVKM. CDR3 nucleotide sequence: TGTGCCAGCAGCACCCGCGCAATGGGAGTCTCCTACAATGAGCAGTTCTTC. It is translated as CASSTRAMGVSYNEQFF.

CDR3 in DNA: TGCAGTGCTAGAGACCCGCGGACAGGGGGGTCCTACGAGCAGTACTTC. Encoded protein: CSARDPRTGGSYEQYF. The chain couples TRBV20-1 to TRBJ2-7, with 10 bases lining up with TRBD1. CDR1 DFQATT and CDR2 SNEGSKA come from the germline V gene (reference sequence). This CDR3 has 16 amino acids. The V gene end was trimmed by 0 bases and the J gene end by 1 base; junction bases not matched to a gene: 6.

This clonotype was counted many times. The chain carries TRBV12-3 or TRBV12-4 and TRBJ2-1, with a tentative D call TRBD2 (5 bases). This CDR3 comprises 12 residues. Trimming removed 6 bases from V and 9 bases from J, with 12 bases in between. DNA of the CDR3: TGTGCCAGCAGCCCCTCGGGAAGTGAGCAGTTCTTC. Its protein is CASSPSGSEQFF.

This clonotype was counted many times. V usage is TRBV5-1 and J usage is TRBJ2-7; TRBD1 matches 9 bases. Germline assignment: CDR1 SGHRS and CDR2 YFSETQ. The ends lost 4 bases at V and 1 base at J; junction bases unmatched: 9. The CDR3 runs to 16 residues. CDR3 nucleotides: TGCGCCAGCAGCAATGGGATGGGACAGGGATCCTACGAGCAGTACTTC. It codes for CASSNGMGQGSYEQYF.

This clonotype was counted a few times. This chain joins TRBV10-3 and TRBJ1-2, with D unresolved. The CDR3 loop spans 15 amino acids. Germline V lookup: CDR1 ENHRY, CDR2 SYGVKD. V was cut by 6 bases and J by 4 bases, with 18 bases left in between. DNA of the CDR3: TGTGCCATCAGCCCAACCGGGCAGTCCCCCTATGGCTACACCTTC. Its translation is CAISPTGQSPYGYTF.

This clonotype was observed a few times. The chain is built from TRBV5-1 and TRBJ1-2; weak D call: TRBD1 (6 bases). Trimming left V 5 bases short and J 2 bases short, with 16 bases between. The CDR3 runs 15 residues. The germline CDR1 and CDR2 sequences are SGHRS and YFSETQ. The DNA of the CDR3 is TGCGCCAGCAGTAATGGGATGGACAGAAACTATGGCTACACCTTC. Translation gives CASSNGMDRNYGYTF.

This clonotype appeared a few times. J is TRBJ2-5 and V is TRBV18; D ambiguous. The CDR3 is 15 residues long. Trimming cost V 1 base and J 5 bases, with 14 bases left between them. Looked up from germline, CDR1 is KGHSH and CDR2 is LQKENI. CDR3 DNA sequence: TGTGCCAGCTCACCACTACAAGGGAATACGGAGACCCAGTACTTC. Translation gives CASSPLQGNTETQYF.

This clonotype was found many times. The chain is built from TRBV10-3 and TRBJ2-1, with 7 bases lining up with TRBD2. The germline V gene has CDR1 ENHRY and CDR2 SYGVKD. This CDR3 has 15 amino acids. The junction had 6 bases not matched to a gene; V was cut back by 3 bases and J by 4 bases. In nucleotides, the CDR3 is TGTGCCATCAGTGACCCTAGCGGCACTTACAATGAGCAGTTCTTC. Translated, it gives CAISDPSGTYNEQFF.

This chain joins TRBV30 and TRBJ2-3, with D possibly TRBD2 on 6 matching bases. Per germline, CDR1 GTSNPN and CDR2 SVGIG (reference sequence). This CDR3 has 14 amino acids. Deletions cut 4 bases from V and 2 bases from J, with 13 bases between. Written as DNA, the CDR3 is TGTGCCTGGACAATAGCGGCCAACACAGATACGCAGTATTTT. Its translation: CAWTIAANTDTQYF.

This clonotype turned up a few times. The gene calls are TRBV12-3 or TRBV12-4 and TRBJ2-7, with 10 nucleotides matching TRBD2. Trimming took 6 bases from V and 2 from J; bases not matched to a gene: 10. The CDR3 totals 16 residues. The CDR3 loop is CASRPWTSGPPYEQYF. In DNA form, the CDR3 reads TGTGCCAGCAGGCCATGGACTAGCGGACCTCCCTACGAGCAGTACTTC.

The chain is built from TRBV7-2 and TRBJ2-7; no clear D. The CDR3 loop spans 14 amino acids. Germline values: CDR1 SGHTA, CDR2 FQGNSA. V was trimmed by 2 bases and J by 2 bases, leaving 10 bases between them. The CDR3 nucleotides read TGTGCCAGCAGCTTAAGAGACTTCCCCTACGAGCAGTACTTC. Protein: CASSLRDFPYEQYF.

This chain links TRBV3-1 with TRBJ2-3; 11 bases are a match to TRBD2. The CDR3 contains 18 residues. Germline V gene data show CDR1 as LGHDT and CDR2 as YNNKEL (reference sequence). Trimming at V came to 1 base and at J to 6 bases, leaving 12 bases not matched to a gene. The CDR3 DNA follows: TGTGCCAGCAGCCAAGTTGGAACCACTAGCGGGAGCGGTGATACGCAGTATTTT. Amino acids: CASSQVGTTSGSGDTQYF.

This clonotype was observed many times. The CDR3 loop is CASSLGPILYNEQFF. In nucleotides, the CDR3 is TGTGCCAGCAGCTTGGGACCAATCCTCTACAATGAGCAGTTCTTC. The chain carries TRBV5-5 and TRBJ2-1; D not certain. CDR3 length: 15 residues. CDR1 SGHKS and CDR2 YYEKEE come from the germline V gene (reference sequence). Trimming cost V 0 bases and J 3 bases, with 10 bases left between them.

At least ten counts were recorded for this clonotype. This chain joins TRBV7-8 and TRBJ2-3, with 11 bases that match TRBD2. Trimming at V came to 4 bases and at J to 5 bases, leaving 17 bases not matched to a gene. The CDR3 runs 19 residues. Germline CDR1 reads SGHVS; CDR2 reads FQNEAQ. Here the CDR3 DNA reads TGTGCCAGCAGCTCAACACGATTCATACTAGCGGGAGTAGGAGATACGCAGTATTTT. Protein sequence: CASSSTRFILAGVGDTQYF. The full variable domain, rest sourced from reference TRBV7-8 and TRBJ2-3, is GAGVSQSPRYKVAKRGQDVALRCDPISGHVSLFWYQQALGQGPEFLTYFQNEAQLDKSGLPSDRFFAERPEGSVSTLKIQRTQQEDSAVYLCASSSTRFILAGVGDTQYFGPGTRLTVL.

The rearrangement links TRBV5-1 to TRBJ2-1; no firm D call. Germline CDR1 reads SGHRS; CDR2 reads YFSETQ. This CDR3 contains 12 residues. V was pared by 2 bases and J by 9 bases, with 9 bases between. The CDR3 reads CASSFGSVEQFF. The DNA of the CDR3 is TGCGCCAGCAGCTTCGGTTCGGTTGAGCAGTTCTTC. The entire variable domain, with the rest obtained from reference TRBV5-1 and TRBJ2-1, is as follows: KAGVTQTPRYLIKTRGQQVTLSCSPISGHRSVSWYQQTPGQGLQFLFEYFSETQRNKGNFPGRFSGRQFSNSRSEMNVSTLELGDSALYLCASSFGSVEQFFGPGTRLTVL.

This clonotype appeared many times. The chain recombines TRBV5-1 with TRBJ2-2; D gene uncertain. CDR3 length equals 14 residues. The germline V and J ends were trimmed by 4 bases and 3 bases, with 10 bases remaining between them. In germline, CDR1 is SGHRS, CDR2 YFSETQ. The CDR3 loop is CASSPPSDTGELFF. CDR3 nucleotide sequence: TGCGCCAGCAGCCCCCCCAGCGACACCGGGGAGCTGTTTTTT.

The CDR3 DNA reads as TGCGCCAGCGCGCTAGCGGGAGGGCCGGATGAGCAGTTCTTC. Its translation is CASALAGGPDEQFF. The chain has TRBV5-1 and TRBJ2-1, with 12 bases aligning to TRBD2. V trimming: 7 bases; J trimming: 8 bases; junction bases outside the gene matches: 7. Germline lookup yields CDR1 SGHRS and CDR2 YFSETQ. The CDR3 has 14 amino acids. The full variable domain, completed using reference TRBV5-1 and TRBJ2-1, is KAGVTQTPRYLIKTRGQQVTLSCSPISGHRSVSWYQQTPGQGLQFLFEYFSETQRNKGNFPGRFSGRQFSNSRSEMNVSTLELGDSALYLCASALAGGPDEQFFGPGTRLTVL.

This chain connects TRBV7-3 to TRBJ1-6; D is perhaps TRBD1 (6 bases). Trimming shortened V by 4 bases and J by 9 bases, and 16 bases separated the two germline ends. The CDR3 is 15 amino acids. Germline V CDR1 and CDR2: SGHTA, FQGTGA. CDR3 in DNA: TGTGCCAGCAGCTCGCAGGGGATCGGGATTTCACCCCTCCACTTT. It is translated as CASSSQGIGISPLHF. The full variable domain, its missing parts supplied by reference TRBV7-3 and TRBJ1-6, is GAGVSQTPSNKVTEKGKYVELRCDPISGHTALYWYRQSLGQGPEFLIYFQGTGAADDSGLPNDRFFAVRPEGSVSTLKIQRTERGDSAVYLCASSSQGIGISPLHFGNGTRLTVT.

This clonotype was observed many times. This chain links TRBV29-1 with TRBJ2-7, with a possible D match to TRBD1 (6 bases). V was cut by 6 bases and J by 2 bases, with 14 bases left in between. The CDR3 totals 13 residues. Germline loops: CDR1 SQVTM, CDR2 ANQGSEA. The CDR3 DNA follows: TGCAGCGTAGCCCCACAGGGAACCTACGAGCAGTACTTC. Translating gives CSVAPQGTYEQYF.

V is TRBV5-1 and J is TRBJ1-2; D is perhaps TRBD1 (5 bases). Trimming took 4 bases from V and 0 from J, leaving 16 bases between them. Germline values: CDR1 SGHRS, CDR2 YFSETQ. The CDR3 sequence is 16 residues long. The CDR3 region has the DNA TGCGCCAGCAGCCTGGCTCCACAGGTTACTAACTATGGCTACACCTTC. Protein: CASSLAPQVTNYGYTF.

The chain is built from TRBV6-2 or TRBV6-3 and TRBJ2-1, with D possibly matching TRBD2 (5 bases). The CDR3 covers 15 residues. From germline, CDR1 is MNHEY and CDR2 SVGEGT. The V end lost 4 bases, the J end lost 4 bases, and 14 bases lay between the germline ends. The CDR3 coding sequence is TGTGCCAGCAGTTCCGCGGGTTTGCCTTACAATGAGCAGTTCTTC. Amino acids: CASSSAGLPYNEQFF.

V and J are TRBV12-3 or TRBV12-4 and TRBJ2-1, with D unclear. The CDR3 is 12 residues long. Trimming cost V 5 bases and J 5 bases, with 7 bases left between them. The CDR3 reads CASSQVNNEQFF. In DNA form, the CDR3 reads TGTGCCAGCAGTCAGGTGAACAATGAGCAGTTCTTC.

This clonotype was seen repeatedly, ten times or more. Here the CDR3 reads CSVVKSAGAPVDTQYF. CDR3 DNA sequence: TGCAGCGTTGTTAAGTCGGCGGGAGCCCCGGTAGATACGCAGTATTTT. This chain uses TRBV29-1 with TRBJ2-3, with 7 bases lining up with TRBD2. Germline V gene lookup returns CDR1 SQVTM and CDR2 ANQGSEA. CDR3 size: 16 residues. The junction had 15 bases not matched to a gene; V was cut back by 4 bases and J by 5 bases.

This clonotype was detected ten times or more. This rearrangement joins TRBV25-1 to TRBJ2-7; D call uncertain. Between the trimmed V and J ends, which lost 3 bases and 6 bases, there was a span of 6 bases. This CDR3 spans 11 amino acids. The germline CDR1 and CDR2 sequences are MGHDK and SYGVNS. The CDR3 here is CASSDGLEQYF. CDR3 DNA: TGTGCCAGCAGTGACGGCCTCGAGCAGTACTTC.

This clonotype was counted between two and nine times. The chain has TRBV29-1 and TRBJ2-7; tentatively, D is TRBD2 (7 bases). Germline loops: CDR1 SQVTM, CDR2 ANQGSEA. The V end lost 3 bases, the J end lost 4 bases, and 13 bases lay between the germline ends. CDR3 length: 13 residues. The CDR3 region is CSVDGGGLYEQYF. For the CDR3, the DNA is TGCAGCGTTGATGGGGGGGGCTTATACGAGCAGTACTTC.

This clonotype was detected a few times. The J gene is TRBJ2-1, the V gene TRBV5-1; 14 bases map to TRBD2. The CDR3 has 18 residues. Unmatched junction bases numbered 10, after V lost 4 bases and J lost 4 bases. The germline V gene encodes CDR1 SGHRS and CDR2 YFSETQ. The CDR3 coding sequence is TGCGCCAGCAGCCCACACGGGACTAGCGGGAGCTCTTACAATGAGCAGTTCTTC. Its translation is CASSPHGTSGSSYNEQFF.

This clonotype was recorded at least ten times. This rearrangement joins TRBV10-3 to TRBJ2-7; perhaps TRBD1 as D (6 bases). V dropped 4 bases and J dropped 2 bases, with 12 bases sitting between them. The CDR3 sequence is 14 residues long. Germline CDR1 is ENHRY and CDR2 is SYGVKD. Written as DNA, the CDR3 is TGTGCCATCAGTGCTTGGACAGATACCTACGAGCAGTACTTC. Protein product: CAISAWTDTYEQYF.

This clonotype has ten or more counts. The CDR3 coding sequence is TGCAGTGCTAGTAGAAGCTATGCTTACGAGCAGTACTTC. Encoded protein: CSASRSYAYEQYF. The rearrangement joins TRBV20-1 to TRBJ2-7; D gene unclear. V dropped 3 bases and J dropped 4 bases, with 13 bases sitting between them. CDR1 and CDR2 from the germline V gene are DFQATT and SNEGSKA (reference sequence). CDR3 length: 13 residues.

Remarks on this clonotype: The germline gene is not matched at one end of the junction; a read error may be the cause. The J gene is TRBJ2-2, the V gene TRBV4-2; the D gene is possibly TRBD1 (6 bases). Germline values: CDR1 LGHNA, CDR2 YNFKEQ. There are 13 residues in the CDR3. DNA of the CDR3: TGTGCCAGCAGCCTCACAGGGACCGGGGAGCTGTCTTTT. Protein product: CASSLTGTGELSF.